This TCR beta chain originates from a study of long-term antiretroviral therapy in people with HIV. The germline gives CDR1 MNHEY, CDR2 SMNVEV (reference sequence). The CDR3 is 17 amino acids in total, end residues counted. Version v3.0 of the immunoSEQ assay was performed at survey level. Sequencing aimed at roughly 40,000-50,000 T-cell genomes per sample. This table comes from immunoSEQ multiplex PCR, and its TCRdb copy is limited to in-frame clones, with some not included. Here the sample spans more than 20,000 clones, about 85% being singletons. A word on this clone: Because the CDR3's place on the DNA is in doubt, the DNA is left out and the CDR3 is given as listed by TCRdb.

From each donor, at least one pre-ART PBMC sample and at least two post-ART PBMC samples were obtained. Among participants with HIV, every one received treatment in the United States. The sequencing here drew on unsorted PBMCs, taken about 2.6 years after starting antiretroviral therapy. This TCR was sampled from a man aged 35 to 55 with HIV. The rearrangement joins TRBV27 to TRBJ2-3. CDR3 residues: CASSTSAGLSSTDTQYF.